The 18 T cell receptor beta chains in this list originate from one sample, sequenced in a study of cytomegalovirus exposure and HLA in healthy donors. With 60 Vbeta and 13 Jbeta primers, the PCR was carried out. Profiling relied on immunoSEQ multiplex PCR, and the TCRdb table lists in-frame clones only, not all of them. Of tens of thousands of clones listed, approximately 80% are singletons. Sequencing input: PBMCs. Every receptor here comes from a young woman in good health and CMV-seronegative.

This sequence joins TRBV6-1 and TRBJ1-2; TRBD1 matches at 10 bases. The trim removed 6 bases at V and 7 bases at J, leaving 11 bases unmatched. The CDR3 has 15 amino acids. From germline, CDR1 is MNHNS and CDR2 SASEGT. The CDR3 region is CASSWGDRGDRGYTF. CDR3 in DNA: TGTGCCAGCAGCTGGGGGGACAGGGGCGATCGTGGCTACACCTTC.

This clone was seen once. Compared with germline, one end of the junction differs, possibly owing to a read error. V and J are TRBV2 and TRBJ1-5, with D possibly matching TRBD1 (6 bases). The CDR3 covers 14 residues. From germline, CDR1 is SNHLY and CDR2 FYNNEI. The CDR3 spells CASSEGRGNQPQHF. The CDR3 DNA sequence: TGTGCCAGCAGTGAAGGCAGGGGCAACCAGCCCCAGCATTTT.

This sequence joins TRBV28 and TRBJ1-6, with D perhaps TRBD1 (5 bases). Germline CDR1 reads MDHEN; CDR2 reads SYDVKM. Trimming left V 8 bases short and J 6 bases short, with 20 bases between. This CDR3 is 16 amino acids long. In DNA form, the CDR3 reads TGTGCCAGCCGACCCGGGGGGGGAGCCCGTAATTCACCCCTCCACTTT. This translates into CASRPGGGARNSPLHF. The entire variable domain, with the rest obtained from reference TRBV28 and TRBJ1-6, is as follows: DVKVTQSSRYLVKRTGEKVFLECVQDMDHENMFWYRQDPGLGLRLIYFSYDVKMKEKGDIPEGYSVSREKKERFSLILESASTNQTSMYLCASRPGGGARNSPLHFGNGTRLTVT.

The chain couples TRBV30 to TRBJ2-3; a possible D gene is TRBD2 (6 bases). V shed 6 bases and J shed 1 base, with 14 bases lying between them. There are 14 residues in the CDR3. The germline gives CDR1 GTSNPN, CDR2 SVGIG (reference sequence). For the CDR3, the DNA is TGTGCCTGTTCTCCGGGACTCCGCACAGATACGCAGTATTTT. Protein sequence: CACSPGLRTDTQYF. The variable domain in full, completed from reference TRBV30 and TRBJ2-3, reads SQTIHQWPATLVQPVGSPLSLECTVEGTSNPNLYWYRQAAGRGLQLLFYSVGIGQISSEVPQNLSASRPQDRQFILSSKKLLLSDSGFYLCACSPGLRTDTQYFGPGTRLTVL.

This clone was found once. The chain uses TRBV6-1 and TRBJ2-6, with a weak D call TRBD2 (6 bases). CDR3 size: 15 residues. Germline CDR1 and CDR2: MNHNS and SASEGT. The V and J ends lost 6 bases and 4 bases respectively, with 13 bases between them. CDR3 region: CASSATSLGANVLTF. The CDR3, as DNA: TGTGCCAGCAGCGCCACTAGCTTGGGGGCCAACGTCCTGACTTTC.

The chain links TRBV7-9 to TRBJ1-2; 9 nucleotides align to TRBD1. The CDR3 is made up of 16 amino acids. V lost 4 bases to trimming and J lost 8 bases; unmatched junction nucleotides: 14. Germline lookup yields CDR1 SEHNR and CDR2 FQNEAQ (reference sequence). The CDR3 DNA reads TGTGCCAGCAGCTCCGGGACAGGGAAAAGTATGATGGGCTACACCTTC. Translating gives CASSSGTGKSMMGYTF.

With regard to this clone: One junction end disagrees with the germline gene, perhaps due to a read error. The chain employs TRBV7-2 and TRBJ1-2, with a weak D call TRBD1 (5 bases). Germline V gene lookup returns CDR1 SGHTA and CDR2 FQGNSA. The CDR3 extends over 13 amino acids. The CDR3 region is CASSPNPDWGYPF. CDR3 DNA: TGTGCCAGCAGCCCCAACCCTGATTGGGGCTACCCCTTC.

CDR3 nucleotide sequence: TGTGCCAGCAGTGAACCTCACCAGACAGGGGTTTCTACTGAAGCTTTCTTT. Translation: CASSEPHQTGVSTEAFF. V and J are TRBV25-1 and TRBJ1-1; TRBD1 aligns across 8 bases. The length of the CDR3 is 17 residues. V lost 2 bases and J lost 5; bases outside the gene matches: 13. From germline, CDR1 is MGHDK and CDR2 SYGVNS.

In this sample, this clone turned up a few times. The chain joins TRBV6-4 to TRBJ1-2; 9 bases are shared with TRBD1. The J segment lost 7 bases and the V segment lost 3 bases, leaving 21 bases of the junction unmatched. There are 19 residues in the CDR3. Germline V lookup: CDR1 MRHNA, CDR2 SNTAGT. The CDR3 spells CASSDQPAPSGTGYSGYTF. The CDR3 DNA sequence: TGTGCCAGCAGTGATCAACCCGCACCATCCGGGACAGGGTACAGTGGCTACACCTTC.

The rearrangement uses TRBV7-3 and TRBJ2-3, with unresolved D. Germline V CDR1 and CDR2: SGHTA, FQGTGA. Trimming took 1 base from V and 8 from J, leaving 13 bases between them. This CDR3 is built from 14 residues. The CDR3 sequence is CASSLSSSVGTQYF. Written as DNA, the CDR3 is TGTGCCAGCAGCTTAAGTTCAAGCGTCGGTACGCAGTATTTT. Full variable domain (missing parts from reference TRBV7-3 and TRBJ2-3): GAGVSQTPSNKVTEKGKYVELRCDPISGHTALYWYRQSLGQGPEFLIYFQGTGAADDSGLPNDRFFAVRPEGSVSTLKIQRTERGDSAVYLCASSLSSSVGTQYFGPGTRLTVL.

The CDR3, as DNA: TGTGCCAGCAGCCCCACTAGCGGGGGTAGTGAGCAGTTCTTC. This sequence encodes CASSPTSGGSEQFF. The chain carries TRBV7-9 and TRBJ2-1, with 11 positions matching TRBD2. The germline gives CDR1 SEHNR, CDR2 FQNEAQ (reference sequence). Trimming at V came to 5 bases and at J to 9 bases, leaving 6 bases not matched to a gene. The CDR3 runs to 14 residues.

This sequence joins TRBV4-2 and TRBJ2-5; D gene uncertain. Germline CDR1 and CDR2: LGHNA and YNFKEQ. V was clipped by 0 bases and J by 5 bases, with 13 bases between them. The CDR3 has 15 amino acids. The CDR3 DNA reads TGTGCCAGCAGCCAAGACGCGGATTTGAGGGAGACCCAGTACTTC. The encoded protein is CASSQDADLRETQYF.

This chain joins TRBV4-3 and TRBJ2-3; maybe TRBD1 (5 bases). The CDR3 is 16 residues long. Trimming pared 3 bases from V and 4 bases from J, leaving 17 bases between. CDR1 is LGHNA and CDR2 is YSLEER in the germline V gene. In nucleotides, the CDR3 is TGCGCCAGCAGCCATGCCCTCGGGCAGGGCGCAGATACGCAGTATTTT. Protein sequence: CASSHALGQGADTQYF.

This chain links TRBV27 with TRBJ2-7, with 7 bases that match TRBD2. Trimming removed 4 bases from V and 3 bases from J; junction bases left unmatched: 6. This CDR3 has 14 amino acids. From germline, CDR1 is MNHEY and CDR2 SMNVEV (reference sequence). CDR3 sequence (DNA): TGTGCCAGCAGTTGGGGGGTAGCGGGCTACGAGCAGTACTTC. This codes for CASSWGVAGYEQYF.

This chain uses TRBV10-3 with TRBJ1-1; 9 bases align to TRBD1. The CDR3 is 16 amino acids. V was pared by 6 bases and J by 0 bases, with 8 bases of the junction left unmatched. Germline V gene sequence: CDR1 ENHRY, CDR2 SYGVKD. CDR3 sequence (DNA): TGTGCCATCAGCCAACAGGGGGCCCATATGAACACTGAAGCTTTCTTT. Translation gives CAISQQGAHMNTEAFF.

This clone was seen just once. The chain combines TRBV29-1 with TRBJ1-2; 9 bases are shared with TRBD1. This CDR3 spans 15 amino acids. Germline V gene data show CDR1 as SQVTM and CDR2 as ANQGSEA. V dropped 7 bases and J dropped 7; count of bases not matched to a gene: 16. CDR3 coding DNA: TGCAGCGACTTATCCTGCCGTGGGACAGGGTGTGGCTACACCTTC. It encodes CSDLSCRGTGCGYTF.

This chain joins TRBV7-8 and TRBJ1-4; 8 nucleotides line up with TRBD1. This CDR3 is built from 13 residues. V shed 5 bases, J shed 7 bases, and the junction held 3 bases outside the gene matches. The germline gives CDR1 SGHVS, CDR2 FQNEAQ. The CDR3 DNA sequence: TGTGCCAGCAGCGGGACAGGCGGTGAAAAACTGTTTTTT. Encoded protein: CASSGTGGEKLFF.

This clone was found a few times. This rearrangement joins TRBV28 to TRBJ2-6; 8 bases match TRBD1. Trimming took 6 bases from V and 5 from J; bases not matched to a gene: 15. Germline CDR1 reads MDHEN; CDR2 reads SYDVKM. This CDR3 spans 18 amino acids. DNA of the CDR3: TGTGCCAGCAGCCCCTTGGGACAGGATTCAGGTCGGGCCAACGTCCTGACTTTC. This sequence encodes CASSPLGQDSGRANVLTF.